Listed below are T cell receptor beta chains from one sample, sequenced in a study of OX40 agonist ivuxolimab in advanced cancers. Assay used: immunoSEQ multiplex PCR; TCRdb lists only in-frame clones, some missing. The sample records over 75,000 clones, less than 95% being singletons. The input for sequencing was CD4+ or CD8+ T cells sorted from blood, taken in a trial of the OX40 agonist ivuxolimab. The receptor source for this set is an adult with an advanced solid tumor such as melanoma, head and neck, liver or kidney cancer. CDR3s include the opening cysteine and the closing phenylalanine or tryptophan. Fields, in order: clone size, D gene, J gene, V gene, CDR3 DNA, CDR3 protein. D genes are given only for firm matches. A clone size is listed for some rows: how often the clone was seen (once, few, many), or a class if it is expanded.

size: once; D: TRBD1; J: TRBJ2-7; V: TRBV5-6; DNA: TGTGCCAGCAGCCCCGGGACAGGGGGCTACGAGCAGTACTTC; CDR3: CASSPGTGGYEQYF
size: NA; D: TRBD1; J: TRBJ2-7; V: TRBV30; DNA: TGTGCCTTGACCGGGACAGTATCTGTCGAGCAGTACTTC; CDR3: CALTGTVSVEQYF
size: NA; D: NA; J: TRBJ2-3; V: TRBV27; DNA: TGTGCCAGCAGTTTAACATTCAGGGACACAGATACGCAGTATTTT; CDR3: CASSLTFRDTDTQYF
size: NA; D: NA; J: TRBJ2-1; V: TRBV21-1; DNA: TGTGCCAGCAGCAAAGTTCCGGGGACCTGCTACAATGAGCAGTTCTTC; CDR3: CASSKVPGTCYNEQFF
size: NA; D: NA; J: TRBJ2-6; V: TRBV5-4; DNA: TGTGCCACCGGTACACCGTATGGGGCCAACGTCCTGACTTTC; CDR3: CATGTPYGANVLTF
size: NA; D: NA; J: TRBJ1-3; V: TRBV27; DNA: TGTGCCAGCAGTAACAGGGCTTGGGGAAACACCATATATTTT; CDR3: CASSNRAWGNTIYF
size: NA; D: TRBD2; J: TRBJ2-6; V: TRBV2; DNA: TGTGCCAGCAGTGGGGGACTAGCGGGTACTGGGGCCAACGTCCTGACTTTC; CDR3: CASSGGLAGTGANVLTF
size: NA; D: TRBD2; J: TRBJ2-2; V: TRBV7-3; DNA: TGTGCCAGCAGCCGGGGACTAGCGGAGAACGGGGAGCTGTTTTTT; CDR3: CASSRGLAENGELFF
size: NA; D: NA; J: TRBJ2-3; V: TRBV9; DNA: TGTGCCAGCAGCGTGATCGGGAGCACAGATACGCAGTATTTT; CDR3: CASSVIGSTDTQYF
size: NA; D: NA; J: TRBJ2-7; V: TRBV6-1; DNA: TGTGCCAGCAGTGCCAGGGCCAGGGTTCCCTACGAGCAGTACTTC; CDR3: CASSARARVPYEQYF
size: few; D: TRBD2; J: TRBJ2-3; V: TRBV4-2; DNA: TGTGCCAGCAGCCAAGGTCCGGGACTAGCGGGTAGGACAGATACGCAGTATTTT; CDR3: CASSQGPGLAGRTDTQYF
size: NA; D: NA; J: TRBJ2-5; V: TRBV2; DNA: TGTGCCAGCAGACAAGGAGGATGGAGGCTTGGAGAGACCCAGTACTTC; CDR3: CASRQGGWRLGETQYF
size: NA; D: TRBD1; J: TRBJ2-1; V: TRBV7-9; DNA: TGTGCCAGCAGCTATGCGGGACAGGGGGGCTCCTACAATGAGCAGTTCTTC; CDR3: CASSYAGQGGSYNEQFF
size: few; D: TRBD1; J: TRBJ1-3; V: TRBV30; DNA: TGTGCCTGGAGCCGCACAGGGGGCGGTGGAAACACCATATATTTT; CDR3: CAWSRTGGGGNTIYF
size: NA; D: TRBD1; J: TRBJ2-7; V: TRBV6-1; DNA: TGTGCCAGCAGTGTGGACAGGAGCTCCTACGAGCAGTACTTC; CDR3: CASSVDRSSYEQYF
size: NA; D: NA; J: TRBJ1-1; V: TRBV6-1; DNA: TGTGCCAGCAGTGAATACCCCCGGGCTTTCTTT; CDR3: CASSEYPRAFF
size: NA; D: TRBD1; J: TRBJ2-2; V: TRBV30; DNA: TGTGCCTGGAGTCCGGACAGGAGGACCGGGGAGCTGTTTTTT; CDR3: CAWSPDRRTGELFF
size: NA; D: TRBD2; J: TRBJ2-3; V: TRBV5-1; DNA: TGCGCCAGCAGCGAGGTAGCGGGAGTCGGCACAGATACGCAGTATTTT; CDR3: CASSEVAGVGTDTQYF
size: NA; D: NA; J: TRBJ2-1; V: TRBV2; DNA: TGTGCCAGCAGTGTGGAGGCAGGGGCCTACAATGAGCAGTTCTTC; CDR3: CASSVEAGAYNEQFF
size: NA; D: NA; J: TRBJ2-7; V: TRBV5-4; DNA: TGTGCCAGCAGCTTGGACGTCCAAACCTACGAGCAGTACTTC; CDR3: CASSLDVQTYEQYF
size: NA; D: NA; J: TRBJ2-7; V: TRBV11-3; DNA: TGTGCCAGCAGCTTAGACCGAGACGACGAGCAGTACTTC; CDR3: CASSLDRDDEQYF
size: NA; D: NA; J: TRBJ1-3; V: TRBV30; DNA: TGTGCCTGGAGTGTCCGGCGGGACTCTGGAAACACCATATATTTT; CDR3: CAWSVRRDSGNTIYF
size: NA; D: TRBD1; J: TRBJ2-2; V: TRBV18; DNA: TGTGCCAGCTCACCACCGTTGGACAGGGTCACCGGGGAGCTGTTTTTT; CDR3: CASSPPLDRVTGELFF
size: NA; D: NA; J: TRBJ2-5; V: TRBV6-5; DNA: TGTGCCAGCAGCCCAGGTCGGAGGCGAGAGACCCAGTACTTC; CDR3: CASSPGRRRETQYF
size: NA; D: TRBD2; J: TRBJ2-3; V: TRBV5-4; DNA: TGTGCCAGCAGCGGGGTGATAGCGGGAGGCACTACGCAGTATTTT; CDR3: CASSGVIAGGTTQYF
size: NA; D: TRBD1; J: TRBJ1-2; V: TRBV7-9; DNA: TGTGCCAGCAGTTCCACAGGGGGCCTTTATGGCTACACCTTC; CDR3: CASSSTGGLYGYTF
size: NA; D: TRBD2; J: TRBJ2-7; V: TRBV18; DNA: TGTGCCAGCTCACCAGGGACTAGCGGGAGCTCCTACGAGCAGTACTTC; CDR3: CASSPGTSGSSYEQYF
size: NA; D: TRBD2; J: TRBJ2-5; V: TRBV4-2; DNA: TGTGCCAGCAGCCAAGGGCTAGCGGGAGGGGGAGAGACCCAGTACTTC; CDR3: CASSQGLAGGGETQYF
size: NA; D: TRBD2; J: TRBJ2-3; V: TRBV7-2; DNA: TGTGCCAGCAGCTTACAGGGACTATTCACAGATACGCAGTATTTT; CDR3: CASSLQGLFTDTQYF
size: NA; D: TRBD1; J: TRBJ2-3; V: TRBV6-1; DNA: TGTGCCACCCGGACAGGGGCGGATACGCAGTATTTT; CDR3: CATRTGADTQYF
size: NA; D: TRBD2; J: TRBJ2-1; V: TRBV2; DNA: TGTGCCAGCAGTGGGACTAGCGGGAGGTTGGATGAGCAGTTCTTC; CDR3: CASSGTSGRLDEQFF
size: NA; D: TRBD2; J: TRBJ2-1; V: TRBV7-8; DNA: TGTGCCAGCAGCAAACTAGCGGGAGGGCACAATGAGCAGTTCTTC; CDR3: CASSKLAGGHNEQFF
size: NA; D: TRBD2; J: TRBJ2-7; V: TRBV5-1; DNA: TGCGCCAGCAGCTTGGTCCCGACTAGCGGCTTTACCTACGAGCAGTACTTC; CDR3: CASSLVPTSGFTYEQYF
size: NA; D: TRBD1; J: TRBJ1-3; V: TRBV2; DNA: TGTGCCAGCAGTGCTGACAGGGGCTCTGGAAACACCATATATTTT; CDR3: CASSADRGSGNTIYF
size: once; D: NA; J: TRBJ1-2; V: TRBV19; DNA: TGTGCCAGTAGTCCGACACCCTTGGATGGCTACACCTTC; CDR3: CASSPTPLDGYTF
size: NA; D: TRBD1; J: TRBJ1-2; V: TRBV5-1; DNA: TGCGCCAGCACCCAACAGGGGGAGGTCGATGGCTACACCTTC; CDR3: CASTQQGEVDGYTF
size: NA; D: NA; J: TRBJ1-2; V: TRBV6-1; DNA: TGTGCCAGCAGTGAACAGGGTTATGGCTACACCTTC; CDR3: CASSEQGYGYTF
size: NA; D: NA; J: TRBJ1-4; V: TRBV19; DNA: TGTGCCAGTAGTATAGGCCTCGGGGAAAAACTGTTTTTT; CDR3: CASSIGLGEKLFF
size: once; D: TRBD1; J: TRBJ1-4; V: TRBV2; DNA: TGTGCCAGCGATGGAGTGAGACAGGGGGTTGTCGGCCCTAATGAAAAACTGTTTTTT; CDR3: CASDGVRQGVVGPNEKLFF
size: NA; D: NA; J: TRBJ2-6; V: TRBV4-3; DNA: TGCGCCAGCAGCCCTTCGGGGGCTGGGGCCAACGTCCTGACTTTC; CDR3: CASSPSGAGANVLTF
size: NA; D: NA; J: TRBJ2-7; V: TRBV21-1; DNA: TGTGCCAGCAGCAAAGCTGAGGAGAGTTTCAGGGAGACCTACGAGCAGTACTTC; CDR3: CASSKAEESFRETYEQYF
size: NA; D: NA; J: TRBJ1-2; V: TRBV5-1; DNA: TGCGCCAGCAGCGCCGAAGGCGGAAACGGCTATGGCTACACCTTC; CDR3: CASSAEGGNGYGYTF
size: NA; D: NA; J: TRBJ2-3; V: TRBV7-2; DNA: TGTGCCAGCAGCCCCGTAGATACGCAGTATTTT; CDR3: CASSPVDTQYF
size: few; D: NA; J: TRBJ1-1; V: TRBV30; DNA: TGTGCCTGGAGCGGCGACTCCGGACGTAGGACTGAAGCTTTCTTT; CDR3: CAWSGDSGRRTEAFF
size: NA; D: TRBD2; J: TRBJ2-7; V: TRBV7-8; DNA: TGTGCCAGCAGCTTAGGGCTAGCGGGAGGCGAGCAGTACTTC; CDR3: CASSLGLAGGEQYF
size: NA; D: NA; J: TRBJ1-2; V: TRBV5-5; DNA: TGTGCCAGCAGCTTGGGGCCCACCCCTAAAAACTATGGCTACACCTTC; CDR3: CASSLGPTPKNYGYTF
size: NA; D: NA; J: TRBJ2-2; V: TRBV15; DNA: TGTGCCACCAGCAGAGTTTTCACAGGGGGGGTCACCGGGGAGCTGTTTTTT; CDR3: CATSRVFTGGVTGELFF
size: NA; D: NA; J: TRBJ1-2; V: TRBV27; DNA: TGTGCCAGCAGTTCCCCGACAGTCTCTGGCTACACCTTC; CDR3: CASSSPTVSGYTF
size: NA; D: TRBD2; J: TRBJ2-1; V: TRBV4-3; DNA: TGCGCCAGCGGCCGGACTAGCGGGAGCTACAATGAGCAGTTCTTC; CDR3: CASGRTSGSYNEQFF
size: NA; D: NA; J: TRBJ1-5; V: TRBV30; DNA: TGTGCCTGGAGCCTTCGGAGCAATCAGCCCCAGCATTTT; CDR3: CAWSLRSNQPQHF
size: NA; D: TRBD1; J: TRBJ1-5; V: TRBV5-8; DNA: TGTGCCAGCAGCAGGGAACGGACAGGTAGCAATCAGCCCCAGCATTTT; CDR3: CASSRERTGSNQPQHF
size: NA; D: NA; J: TRBJ2-1; V: TRBV7-2; DNA: TGTGCCAGCAGCTCCCAAGCTTTAGCGTACAATGAGCAGTTCTTC; CDR3: CASSSQALAYNEQFF